This T cell receptor (beta chain) originates from a study of control samples from healthy donors and cancer patients (TCRdb year 2020). As regards this clone: The clone's antigen remains unknown. One base away there is no much larger clone; base qualities are not given.

V is reduced by 1 base and J by 2 bases, leaving a spacing of 8 bases between them. The germline V gene (reference sequence) gives CDR1 as LGHDT and CDR2 as YNNKEL. The CDR3 starts with the cysteine, ends with the phenylalanine, and has 15 residues. Only the CDR3 DNA is retained, 45 bases long and in frame from the first base. Receptors were amplified or captured by the immunoSEQ multiplex PCR assay. Entries here come from immuneACCESS through TCRdb and include only in-frame sequences with V and J called. Some clones fail to appear in such tables; in the studies checked, an unresolved V gene covers under half of the shortfall, and the cause of the remainder is unknown. The table for this sample lists some 170,000 clones; roughly 95% of them were counted only once. Over 1% of the sample goes to the ten largest clones.

The TCR sequence derives from a woman aged 25 to 39 in good health. The sample taken for sequencing was blood. The chain is made from TRBV3-1 (or the pseudogene TRBV3-2) and TRBJ1-4, with a weak D call of TRBD1 (5 bases match). The CDR3: CASSQGAGTNEKLFF. Here is the DNA: TGTGCCAGCAGCCAAGGGGCAGGGACTAATGAAAAACTGTTTTTT.